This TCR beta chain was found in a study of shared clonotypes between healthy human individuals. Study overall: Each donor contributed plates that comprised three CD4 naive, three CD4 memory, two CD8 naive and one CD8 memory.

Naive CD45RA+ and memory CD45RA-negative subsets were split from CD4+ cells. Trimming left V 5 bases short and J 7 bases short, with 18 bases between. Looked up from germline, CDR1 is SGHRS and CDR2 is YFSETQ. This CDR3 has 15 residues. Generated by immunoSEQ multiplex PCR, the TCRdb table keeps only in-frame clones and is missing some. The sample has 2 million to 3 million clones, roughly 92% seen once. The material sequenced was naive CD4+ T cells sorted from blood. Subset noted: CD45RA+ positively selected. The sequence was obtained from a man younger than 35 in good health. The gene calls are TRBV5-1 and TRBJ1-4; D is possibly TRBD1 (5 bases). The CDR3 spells CASSRLGGIGEKLFF. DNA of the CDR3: TGCGCCAGCAGTCGACTCGGGGGGATAGGTGAAAAACTGTTTTTT. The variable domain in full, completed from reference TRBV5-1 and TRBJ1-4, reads KAGVTQTPRYLIKTRGQQVTLSCSPISGHRSVSWYQQTPGQGLQFLFEYFSETQRNKGNFPGRFSGRQFSNSRSEMNVSTLELGDSALYLCASSRLGGIGEKLFFGSGTQLSVL.